Here is one TCR beta chain with its context. What it recognizes is unknown. The sample comes from a study of cytomegalovirus exposure and HLA in healthy donors. Findings of the study overall: Later on, an analysis tied some 17,000 TCR beta sequences to HLA alleles at 0.05 false discovery rate. Later on, a genetic analysis was performed. It linked a missense variant in DCLRE1C with V- and J-gene trimming of TCR beta.

The V gene end was trimmed by 0 bases and the J gene end by 4 bases; junction bases not matched to a gene: 7. The germline V gene has CDR1 SGHRS and CDR2 YFSETQ. This CDR3 is 16 amino acids long. The PCR contained 60 Vbeta and 13 Jbeta primers. Repertoires were generated with immunoSEQ multiplex PCR, while TCRdb's copy carries only in-frame clones and drops some. The sample holds 130,000 or so clones, 77% seen once. The chain employs TRBV5-1 and TRBJ1-1; 9 bases fit TRBD1. Sequencing was carried out using PBMCs. The receptor was isolated from a male donor in good health and CMV-seropositive. The CDR3 region has the DNA TGCGCCAGCAGCTTGGATTACAGGGGGCGCGGCACTGAAGCTTTCTTT. Its translation: CASSLDYRGRGTEAFF.